This TCR beta chain was sequenced in a study of T cells after yellow fever vaccination. This clonotype showed up many times. CDR1 is DFQATT, CDR2 SNEGSKA, per germline (reference sequence). V trimming: 5 bases; J trimming: 3 bases; junction bases outside the gene matches: 7. The CDR3 consists of 15 residues. TCRdb called the 5' RACE reads again in MiXCR, with one record for every CDR3 protein. This table has some 240,000 distinct CDR3 sequences, around 3.5% appearing once. This material consisted of PBMCs, taken 15 days after the yellow fever booster vaccination. This chain uses TRBV20-1 with TRBJ2-1; the match to TRBD2 covers 10 bases. This TCR was sampled from a man in his late teens or twenties who received the YFV17D yellow fever vaccine. DNA of the CDR3: TGCAGTGCTGGTTTAGCGGGGGGCTACTACAATGAGCAGTTCTTC. It yields the protein CSAGLAGGYYNEQFF.